The entry below describes one T cell receptor beta chain. The source of the sample is a study of blood T cell repertoires in COVID-19. Study information: PBMCs, B-cell-depleted T cells, or T cells provided the cDNA or gDNA that made up the material.

Original handling: Estimated nucleated cell counts came from reference gene primer amplification. TCRdb's table, derived via immunoSEQ multiplex PCR, lists solely in-frame clones and lacks some. V, J and clone size reflect that table, while D and trimming were determined from the DNA. The sample records nearly 300,000 clones, around 85% being singletons. The sequencing input was peripheral blood. This clonotype was obtained from a human donor with COVID-19, enrolled during active disease. The donor label of this sample is uncertain.

Written as DNA, the CDR3 is TGTGCCAGCAGCCTTCTAGCGGGAGGTGAGAATGAGCAGTTCTTC. Residues: CASSLLAGGENEQFF. V and J are TRBV3-1 (or the pseudogene TRBV3-2) and TRBJ2-1; 11 positions agree with TRBD2. The CDR3 loop spans 15 amino acids. Germline lookup yields CDR1 LGHDT and CDR2 YNNKEL (reference sequence). V shed 4 bases and J 7 bases; nucleotides not matched to a gene: 6.